This TCR beta chain was profiled in a study of CD8 T cells in ankylosing spondylitis. Study results and limitations: Reportedly, disease-linked clones are significantly enriched in ankylosing spondylitis patients' matched synovial fluid. Seemingly characteristic of ankylosing spondylitis blood was a TCR beta motif consisting of eight highly homologous variants.

Using quantitative 5'-RACE with molecular barcodes, the authors made TCR beta libraries. TCRdb reanalysed the 5' RACE reads using MiXCR and keeps one entry per CDR3 protein. In the table there are under 300,000 distinct CDR3 sequences, roughly a tenth of which are singletons. From germline, CDR1 is MNHNS and CDR2 SASEGT. The CDR3 consists of 14 residues. V shed 7 bases and J 7 bases; nucleotides not matched to a gene: 10. This clonotype was detected ten times or more. Its antigen is not known. The sample was blood, either unsorted or a sorted T cell fraction (not recorded which). The V gene is TRBV6-1, the J gene TRBJ2-1, with 7 bases identical to TRBD2. The clonotype was recovered from a male donor with ankylosing spondylitis or in good health (not recorded which). The CDR3 protein is CASTRERSVNEQFF. Written as DNA, the CDR3 is TGTGCCAGCACGCGGGAGAGGAGTGTGAATGAGCAGTTCTTC.